Listed here is a single TCR beta chain. These data come from a study of control samples from healthy donors and cancer patients. Assay: immunoSEQ multiplex PCR; the TCRdb copy retains only in-frame clones and omits some. The sample includes 95,000 to 150,000 clones, 89% of them seen just once. The CDR3 sequence is 15 residues long. After removal of 4 bases from V and 5 bases from J, the junction contained 5 bases not matched to a gene. Germline V gives CDR1 SGHRS, CDR2 YFSETQ. The rearrangement uses TRBV5-1 and TRBJ1-6; 8 bases agree with TRBD1. Sequences were obtained from blood. The TCR comes from a man aged 45 to 65 in good health. The CDR3 nucleotides are TGCGCCAGCAGCATGTCACAGGGGGATAATTCACCCCTCCACTTT. This sequence encodes CASSMSQGDNSPLHF.